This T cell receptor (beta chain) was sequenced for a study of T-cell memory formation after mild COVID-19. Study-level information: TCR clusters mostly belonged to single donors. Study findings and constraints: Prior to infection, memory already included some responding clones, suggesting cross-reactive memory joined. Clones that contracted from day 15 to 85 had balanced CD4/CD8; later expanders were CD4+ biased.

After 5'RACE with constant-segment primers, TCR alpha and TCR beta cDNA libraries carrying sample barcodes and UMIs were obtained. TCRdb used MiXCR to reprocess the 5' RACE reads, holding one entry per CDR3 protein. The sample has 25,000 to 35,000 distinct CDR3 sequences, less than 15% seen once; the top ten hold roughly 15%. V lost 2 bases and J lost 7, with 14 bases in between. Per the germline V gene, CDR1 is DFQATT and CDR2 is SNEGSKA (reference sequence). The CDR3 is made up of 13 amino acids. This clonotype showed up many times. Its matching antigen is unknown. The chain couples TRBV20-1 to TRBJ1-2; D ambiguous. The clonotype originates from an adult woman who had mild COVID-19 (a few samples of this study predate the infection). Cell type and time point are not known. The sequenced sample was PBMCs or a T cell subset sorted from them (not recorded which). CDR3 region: CSARIRTGGGYTF. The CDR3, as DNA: TGCAGTGCTAGAATCAGGACTGGTGGTGGCTACACCTTC.